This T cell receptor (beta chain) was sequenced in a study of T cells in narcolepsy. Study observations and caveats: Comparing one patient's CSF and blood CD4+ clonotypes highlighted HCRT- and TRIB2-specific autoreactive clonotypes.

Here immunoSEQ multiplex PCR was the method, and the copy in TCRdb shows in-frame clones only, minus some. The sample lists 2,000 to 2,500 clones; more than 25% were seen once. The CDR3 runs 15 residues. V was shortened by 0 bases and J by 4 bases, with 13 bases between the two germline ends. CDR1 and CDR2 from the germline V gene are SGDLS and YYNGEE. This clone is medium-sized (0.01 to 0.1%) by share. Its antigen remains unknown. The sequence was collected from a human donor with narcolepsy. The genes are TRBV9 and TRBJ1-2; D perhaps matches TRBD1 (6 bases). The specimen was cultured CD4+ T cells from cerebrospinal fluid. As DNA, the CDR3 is TGTGCCAGCAGCGTAGAACAGGGTGCGGGCTATGGCTACACCTTC. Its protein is CASSVEQGAGYGYTF.